Included here is one T cell receptor (beta chain) sequence, with context. What antigen it recognizes has not been identified. Base qualities are not provided; no much larger clone lies one nucleotide away. Reading from cysteine to phenylalanine, the CDR3 counts 12 amino acids. Left in the record is the CDR3 DNA by itself, 36 bases read in frame from the first base. Trimming costs V 4 bases and J 7 bases, and their ends lie 11 bases apart. CDR1 and CDR2, looked up from the germline V gene, are SGHRS and YFSETQ. The data were taken from a study of shared T cell receptors in the human thymus (dated by TCRdb to about 2021). The study in broad terms: The study examined how self-reactive, shared T-cell receptor alpha chains are generated in the human thymus.

The method behind the library was the immunoSEQ multiplex PCR assay. Entries here come from immuneACCESS through TCRdb and include only in-frame sequences with V and J called. Some clones fail to appear in such tables; in the studies checked, an unresolved V gene covers under half of the shortfall, and the cause of the remainder is unknown. The sample records 630,000 or so clones, about 87% of which are singletons. Jointly, the top ten make up approximately 0.0097% of the sample. These sequences were also reported in another study, on human thymus T cells. As the second publication notes: Immunologically healthy infants undergoing open corrective cardiac surgery for congenital heart defects in Finland were used as donors. Thymus tissue was obtained as surgical resects removed during corrective cardiac surgery. Both the thymic and the peripheral blood repertoires appeared to show biased V and J gene segment usage. According to the related research, thymic TCR repertoires were highly overlapping among unrelated individuals. TCR alpha and beta repertoires from about eight infant thymus samples and four related peripheral blood samples were characterized in the study. Donor ages ranging from about 6 to 250 days were recorded, and about six male and a couple of female infants were included in the cohort. Thymocytes were mechanically released from the tissue and were stored as pellets of roughly 10-32 million cells at -70 degrees C. A QIAsymphony instrument was used to extract genomic DNA from frozen cell pellets. The immunoSEQ multiplex PCR assay was used to amplify the TCRB and TCRAD loci from a standardized amount of quality-controlled genomic DNA. The amplicons covered the V(D)J region and were long enough to include the CDR3 and to identify the V and J genes. The commercial immunoSEQ service was used to sequence amplicons on an Illumina platform. Primer bias and sequencing errors were corrected as previously described, and TCRAD and TCRB were defined on the basis of the IMGT database. The repertoires were analysed using immunoSEQ Analyzer 3.0 and VDJTools for basic statistics, V/J segment usage, diversity estimates, rarefaction and pairwise overlap. Diversity was estimated using the Chao1, ChaoE, Efron-Thisted, Shannon and inverse Simpson indices, and was also estimated on datasets down-sampled to the size of the smallest sample. Repertoire overlap was determined by strict matching of CDR3 nucleotide sequence, V gene and J gene, and Jaccard-based multidimensional scaling clustering was applied. On average, thymus samples gave about 810,000 unique TCRB clonotypes, whereas blood samples gave approximately 84,000.

What was sequenced was thymocytes. The rearranged chain carries TRBV5-1 and TRBJ1-2; 5 matching bases give a weak D call of TRBD1. The source of this sequence is a boy under two years old with a congenital heart defect. Donor details come from another sample of the same person, matched by shared clones. In nucleotides, the sequence is TGCGCCAGCAGCCCTATGGGGGGTGGCTACACCTTC. It is translated as CASSPMGGGYTF.